A few counts support the clone carrying this TCR beta chain. The antigen is unknown. Germline assignment: CDR1 SGHVS and CDR2 FQNEAQ. V was shortened by 5 bases and J by 7 bases, with 9 bases between the two germline ends. The CDR3 consists of 13 residues. The data stem from a study of T-cell memory formation after mild COVID-19. MiXCR, applied by TCRdb to the 5' RACE reads, yields one record per CDR3 protein. The sample has around 150,000 distinct CDR3 sequences; roughly 12% are singletons. Study-wide results and limits: The CD4+ clones that contracted clustered mainly within CM and EM, and the CD8+ clones concentrated in EMRA. Cross-reactive memory appears to have joined, as suggested by some responding clones showing up in pre-infection memory.

Sequenced input: PBMCs or a T cell subset sorted from them (not recorded which). The receptor's source is a man aged 18 to 29 who had mild COVID-19 (a few samples of this study predate the infection). Cell type and time point are not known. The chain recombines TRBV7-8 with TRBJ1-6; D not resolved. The CDR3 reads CASSPQQNSPLHF. DNA for the CDR3: TGTGCCAGCAGCCCCCAACAGAATTCACCCCTCCACTTT.